The 14 T cell receptor beta chains presented below share a single source sample, sequenced in a study of shared clonotypes between healthy human individuals. Clones were sequenced by immunoSEQ multiplex PCR, and TCRdb holds only the in-frame ones, with some missing. The data contain about 2.3 million clones, under 95% of them singletons. The sequenced material came from naive CD4+ T cells from PBMCs. The subset denotes: CD45RA+ positively selected. The receptor set was obtained from a man aged 18 to 30 in good health. Some clones in this sample may be carry-over from other donors' samples.

V and J are TRBV6-6 and TRBJ2-7, with TRBD2 identical over 12 bases. J lost 6 bases, V lost 6 bases, and 12 bases had no gene match. The CDR3 length is 16 residues. The V gene's germline CDR1 is MNHNY and CDR2 SVGAGI (reference sequence). CDR3 region: CASRPPTSGRSGEQYF. For the CDR3, the DNA is TGTGCCAGCAGACCCCCGACTAGCGGGAGATCGGGCGAGCAGTACTTC.

This sequence joins TRBV5-4 and TRBJ2-1; unclear D gene. Germline CDR1 and CDR2: SGHNT and YYREEE (reference sequence). V lost 7 bases and J 2 bases, leaving 19 bases between the germline ends. CDR3 length: 16 amino acids. CDR3 sequence reads: CASGLRRIEAYNEQFF. In DNA form, the CDR3 reads TGTGCCAGCGGCCTCCGGCGAATCGAAGCCTACAATGAGCAGTTCTTC.

J is TRBJ1-5 and V is TRBV2; TRBD1 is a possible D gene (5 bases). From germline, CDR1 is SNHLY and CDR2 FYNNEI. With 1 base removed from V and 7 bases from J, the gap between germline ends came to 11 bases. CDR3 length equals 14 residues. CDR3 sequence (DNA): TGTGCCAGCAGTGAAGTGGGGGATATCCAGCCCCAGCATTTT. Protein sequence: CASSEVGDIQPQHF.

The V call is TRBV7-7, the J call TRBJ2-2; D is perhaps TRBD2 (6 bases). Looked up from germline, CDR1 is SSHAT and CDR2 is FNYEAQ (reference sequence). V lost 1 base and J lost 5, with 8 bases in between. This CDR3 is 14 amino acids long. The CDR3 here is CASSLVAGTGELFF. The CDR3 nucleotides are TGTGCCAGCAGCTTAGTGGCGGGGACCGGGGAGCTGTTTTTT.

The chain joins TRBV10-3 to TRBJ2-7, with TRBD2 matching 9 bases. This CDR3 has 15 amino acids. V gave up 4 bases and J gave up 4 bases; unmatched junction bases: 8. Looked up from germline, CDR1 is ENHRY and CDR2 is SYGVKD. CDR3 sequence reads: CAISGSSGSGYEQYF. DNA for the CDR3: TGTGCCATCAGTGGTAGTAGCGGGAGTGGGTACGAGCAGTACTTC.

The rearrangement links TRBV7-9 to TRBJ1-5, with D possibly TRBD1 on 6 matching bases. The germline gives CDR1 SEHNR, CDR2 FQNEAQ (reference sequence). The CDR3 is 15 amino acids. Trimming left V 0 bases short and J 5 bases short, with 11 bases between. For the CDR3, the DNA is TGTGCCAGCAGCTTAGCTGGACAGACCGATCAGCCCCAGCATTTT. Translating it yields CASSLAGQTDQPQHF.

This chain uses TRBV10-3 with TRBJ2-6, with TRBD1 matching 9 bases. Germline values: CDR1 ENHRY, CDR2 SYGVKD. Trimming cost V 4 bases and J 1 base; bases outside gene matches: 8. The CDR3 contains 18 residues. The CDR3 sequence is CAISAGTGPFSGANVLTF. CDR3 coding DNA: TGTGCCATCAGTGCCGGGACAGGGCCGTTTTCTGGGGCCAACGTCCTGACTTTC.

This chain joins TRBV5-1 and TRBJ2-7; tentative D call: TRBD1 (5 bases). Germline values: CDR1 SGHRS, CDR2 YFSETQ. V lost 0 bases, J lost 6 bases, and 13 bases lay in between. The CDR3 extends over 14 amino acids. CDR3 nucleotide sequence: TGCGCCAGCAGCTTGGCACAGGAACTCGGCGAGCAGTACTTC. Protein sequence: CASSLAQELGEQYF.

The chain uses TRBV28 and TRBJ1-4; TRBD1 might be the D (6 bases). CDR1 is MDHEN, CDR2 SYDVKM, per germline. The CDR3 has 15 amino acids. V gave up 2 bases and J gave up 7 bases, with 14 bases separating them. The CDR3 nucleotides read TGTGCCAGCAGTTTACCTGGGGGCGGGGGTGAAAAACTGTTTTTT. Protein sequence: CASSLPGGGGEKLFF.

The V gene is TRBV6-5, the J gene TRBJ2-7, with D unclear. Trimming took 0 bases from V and 3 from J, leaving 9 bases between them. Germline lookup yields CDR1 MNHEY and CDR2 SVGAGI. The CDR3 runs to 14 residues. CDR3 amino acids: CASSYSIGGYEQYF. CDR3 bases: TGTGCCAGCAGTTACTCGATTGGCGGCTACGAGCAGTACTTC.

About this clone itself: Different DNA sequences within this sample yield the same CDR3. The rearrangement joins TRBV6-1 to TRBJ2-7; 8 bases agree with TRBD1. Per the germline V gene, CDR1 is MNHNS and CDR2 is SASEGT. This CDR3 contains 14 residues. Unmatched junction bases numbered 4, after V lost 6 bases and J lost 0 bases. Here the CDR3 reads CASSATGGSYEQYF. The CDR3 DNA reads TGTGCCAGCAGCGCTACAGGGGGCTCCTACGAGCAGTACTTC.

V is TRBV5-5 and J is TRBJ2-5; TRBD1 might be the D (6 bases). CDR3 length: 14 amino acids. CDR1 and CDR2 (germline): SGHKS, YYEKEE (reference sequence). The V and J ends lost 5 bases and 2 bases respectively, with 13 bases between them. The CDR3 loop reads CASSFPRGQETQYF. The CDR3 DNA sequence: TGTGCCAGCAGTTTCCCGAGGGGGCAAGAGACCCAGTACTTC.

The rearrangement links TRBV6-5 to TRBJ2-7; TRBD1 agrees at 8 bases. CDR1 is MNHEY, CDR2 SVGAGI, per germline. The CDR3 is 15 amino acids. The trim removed 2 bases at V and 5 bases at J, leaving 8 bases unmatched. CDR3 protein: CASSYTRQGYDEQYF. Here the CDR3 DNA reads TGTGCCAGCAGTTACACGCGACAGGGGTACGACGAGCAGTACTTC.

The rearrangement joins TRBV7-3 to TRBJ1-5; 10 bases are shared with TRBD1. V lost 5 bases, J lost 4 bases, and 11 bases stayed unmatched. Germline V lookup: CDR1 SGHTA, CDR2 FQGTGA. This CDR3 has 17 amino acids. The CDR3 nucleotides are TGTGCCAGCAGCCGTCGGGACAGGGGTTTGGGAAATCAGCCCCAGCATTTT. Translating it yields CASSRRDRGLGNQPQHF. The whole variable domain, remainder taken from reference TRBV7-3 and TRBJ1-5, is GAGVSQTPSNKVTEKGKYVELRCDPISGHTALYWYRQSLGQGPEFLIYFQGTGAADDSGLPNDRFFAVRPEGSVSTLKIQRTERGDSAVYLCASSRRDRGLGNQPQHFGDGTRLSIL.